This T cell receptor (beta chain) was observed in a study of glioma-infiltrating T cells. About the research overall: About one million peripheral T cells were targeted at 4.5- to 10-fold coverage.

TCR alpha and beta CDR3 regions were amplified from RNA using iRepertoire nested multiplex PCR. Input was 100-400 ng of tissue mRNA or PBMC total RNA. TCRdb ran MiXCR on the multiplex PCR reads and lists one entry per CDR3 protein. This sample has about 400,000 distinct CDR3 sequences, with roughly two fifths found just once. In regard to this clonotype: Its antigen is undetermined.

Study outcomes and limitations: Tissue-blood divergence was below expectation in non-neoplastic patients, above in gliomas. Patients with low tissue-blood divergence carried a signature set of shared blood CDR3 motifs.

The CDR3 is 17 residues long. V shed 0 bases and J 4 bases; nucleotides not matched to a gene: 6. Germline CDR1 is MGHRA and CDR2 is YSYEKL. The chain employs TRBV4-1 and TRBJ2-1; TRBD2 matches at 10 bases. Sequencing input: glioma tissue, nonneoplastic brain tissue, or PBMCs (not recorded which). The clonotype was recovered from a human donor with low-grade glioma or glioblastoma, undergoing nonglioma brain surgery, or in good health (not recorded which). The CDR3 region is CASSQEAGGVGYNEQFF. The CDR3 region has the DNA TGCGCCAGCAGCCAAGAAGCGGGAGGGGTCGGATACAATGAGCAGTTCTTC.